These 19 T cell receptor beta chains originate from one sample sequenced in a study of cytomegalovirus exposure and HLA in healthy donors. Primers: 60 Vbeta forward and 13 Jbeta reverse. Repertoires were generated with immunoSEQ multiplex PCR, while TCRdb's copy carries only in-frame clones and drops some. The sample contains over 100,000 clones, approximately 78% of which appear only once. The sample taken for sequencing was PBMCs. These receptors all come from a woman in her thirties in good health and CMV-seropositive.

This clone was recorded once. The genes are TRBV6-6 and TRBJ1-3; D is ambiguous. This CDR3 comprises 16 residues. Germline CDR1 and CDR2: MNHNY and SVGAGI (reference sequence). V shed 0 bases and J shed 4 bases, with 13 bases lying between them. The CDR3 region has the DNA TGTGCCAGCAGTTACTCCCCGGAGGACGGGGGAAACACCATATATTTT. Translating it yields CASSYSPEDGGNTIYF.

V gene TRBV2 combines with J gene TRBJ1-5; 11 nucleotides line up with TRBD1. The CDR3 spans 14 residues. V was clipped by 5 bases and J by 9 bases; unmatched bases: 6. CDR1 and CDR2 from the germline V gene are SNHLY and FYNNEI. The CDR3 is CASSLGQGDGPQHF. CDR3 DNA sequence: TGTGCCAGCAGTCTGGGACAGGGGGACGGGCCCCAGCATTTT.

This clone has only a few counts. V and J are TRBV6-5 and TRBJ2-5; 12 nucleotides match TRBD1. CDR1 is MNHEY, CDR2 SVGAGI, per germline. Trimming at V came to 5 bases and at J to 6 bases, leaving 7 bases not matched to a gene. CDR3 length: 15 amino acids. The CDR3 region has the DNA TGTGCCAGCAGTGGCGGGACAGGGGGCGGGAAGACCCAGTACTTC. Translating it yields CASSGGTGGGKTQYF.

The rearrangement uses TRBV4-3 and TRBJ2-1; no firm D call. The CDR3 is 15 amino acids. V was cut by 0 bases and J by 6 bases, with 12 bases left in between. Germline V gene data show CDR1 as LGHNA and CDR2 as YSLEER. The CDR3 spells CASSQDRLVINEQFF. As DNA, the CDR3 is TGCGCCAGCAGCCAAGATAGGCTAGTAATCAATGAGCAGTTCTTC.

The chain has TRBV5-6 and TRBJ2-2; weak D call: TRBD2 (5 bases). The CDR3 is made up of 16 amino acids. V was cut by 0 bases and J by 8 bases, with 17 bases left in between. The germline CDR1 and CDR2 sequences are SGHDT and YYEEEE. The DNA of the CDR3 is TGTGCCAGCAGCTTGGATCTCCGGAGGAGAGCAGGGGAGCTGTTTTTT. It yields the protein CASSLDLRRRAGELFF.

This clone came up a few times. V gene TRBV11-2 combines with J gene TRBJ2-2; possible D gene TRBD1, 5 bases. This CDR3 has 13 residues. Looked up from germline, CDR1 is SGHAT and CDR2 is FQNNGV. Trimming removed 7 bases from V and 0 bases from J, with 6 bases in between. In DNA form, the CDR3 reads TGTGCCAGCACAGGGCCGAACACCGGGGAGCTGTTTTTT. Residues: CASTGPNTGELFF.

This clone was seen only once. V usage is TRBV6-6 and J usage is TRBJ2-5, with TRBD2 as a possible D gene (6 bases). Germline assignment: CDR1 MNHNY and CDR2 SVGAGI (reference sequence). Between the trimmed V and J ends, which lost 8 bases and 5 bases, there was a span of 9 bases. CDR3 length equals 11 residues. CDR3 residues: CASARGETQYF. In DNA, the CDR3 is TGTGCCAGCGCCCGGGGGGAGACCCAGTACTTC.

The rearrangement joins TRBV11-2 to TRBJ2-1; D unresolved. Germline V gene sequence: CDR1 SGHAT, CDR2 FQNNGV. Trimming removed 4 bases at V and 5 bases at J, with 15 bases between. The CDR3 consists of 15 residues. CDR3: CASSSLVVVHNEQFF. CDR3 nucleotides: TGTGCCAGCAGCTCTCTAGTCGTTGTCCACAATGAGCAGTTCTTC.

To note about this clone: The junction departs from germline at one end; a sequencing error may be responsible. Distinct nucleotide sequences in the sample also encode this CDR3. This CDR3 reads CASSEAYRVTEAFF. CDR3 DNA: TGTGCCAGCAGTGAAGCATACAGGGTTACTGAAGCTTTCTTC. V usage is TRBV2 and J usage is TRBJ1-1, with D maybe TRBD1 (6 bases). The CDR3 runs to 14 residues. Germline CDR1 reads SNHLY; CDR2 reads FYNNEI.

V is TRBV9 and J is TRBJ2-5; TRBD2 might be the D (6 bases). V lost 3 bases, J lost 5 bases, and 17 bases lay in between. The CDR3 has 15 residues. Germline CDR1 is SGDLS and CDR2 is YYNGEE. The CDR3 is CASSDSGRGAETQYF. Here the CDR3 DNA reads TGTGCCAGCAGCGATAGTGGCCGCGGGGCGGAGACCCAGTACTTC.

The rearrangement joins TRBV11-2 to TRBJ2-7, with 10 bases lining up with TRBD1. V lost 6 bases to trimming and J lost 0 bases; unmatched junction nucleotides: 14. The CDR3 runs to 18 residues. CDR1 and CDR2 from the germline V gene are SGHAT and FQNNGV. The CDR3 nucleotides are TGTGCCAGCAGGTCGGTCGGACAGGGGGTTTCCAGCTCCTACGAGCAGTACTTC. Translated: CASRSVGQGVSSSYEQYF.

This chain uses TRBV27 with TRBJ2-1, with TRBD1 as a possible D gene (5 bases). The germline V gene has CDR1 MNHEY and CDR2 SMNVEV (reference sequence). V was pared by 6 bases and J by 4 bases, with 7 bases between. The CDR3 contains 12 residues. DNA for the CDR3: TGTGCCAGCAGGACAGTTTACAATGAGCAGTTCTTC. Residues: CASRTVYNEQFF.

The chain employs TRBV10-3 and TRBJ2-7; 11 bases fit TRBD1. The CDR3 has 14 residues. CDR1 ENHRY and CDR2 SYGVKD come from the germline V gene. After removal of 4 bases from V and 1 base from J, the junction contained 0 bases not matched to a gene. CDR3 nucleotides: TGTGCCATCAGTGGGGACAGGGGGTCCTACGAGCAGTACTTC. Its translation is CAISGDRGSYEQYF.

J is TRBJ2-2 and V is TRBV4-2, with a tentative D call TRBD1 (6 bases). Germline V CDR1 and CDR2: LGHNA, YNFKEQ. The CDR3 is made up of 15 amino acids. With 4 bases removed from V and 0 bases from J, the gap between germline ends came to 9 bases. CDR3 sequence (DNA): TGTGCCAGCAGCCTCGGGACAACGAACACCGGGGAGCTGTTTTTT. This gives the protein CASSLGTTNTGELFF.

J is TRBJ2-5 and V is TRBV9; 13 bases match TRBD2. The CDR3 is 16 residues long. The germline V gene has CDR1 SGDLS and CDR2 YYNGEE. V shed 3 bases and J 2 bases; nucleotides not matched to a gene: 4. The CDR3 nucleotides are TGTGCCAGCAGCGAGCCGGGACTAGCGGGGCAAGAGACCCAGTACTTC. Protein sequence: CASSEPGLAGQETQYF.

V usage is TRBV9 and J usage is TRBJ1-2, with 8 bases fitting TRBD1. This CDR3 is 16 amino acids long. Trimming removed 2 bases from V and 4 bases from J; junction bases left unmatched: 10. Looked up from germline, CDR1 is SGDLS and CDR2 is YYNGEE. The CDR3, as DNA: TGTGCCAGCAGCGTTCTGGACAGGGACGATAGCTATGGCTACACCTTC. It yields the protein CASSVLDRDDSYGYTF. The variable domain in full, with the rest retrieved from reference TRBV9 and TRBJ1-2, is DSGVTQTPKHLITATGQRVTLRCSPRSGDLSVYWYQQSLDQGLQFLIQYYNGEERAKGNILERFSAQQFPDLHSELNLSSLELGDSALYFCASSVLDRDDSYGYTFGSGTRLTVV.

This clone appeared a few times. The chain combines TRBV15 with TRBJ2-7; a weak D match, TRBD2 (6 bases). This CDR3 region has 15 residues. Trimming removed 1 base from V and 6 bases from J, with 16 bases in between. Germline CDR1 LNHNV, CDR2 YYDKDF (reference sequence). CDR3 in amino acids: CATSRGLRVGSEQYF. The CDR3 bases are TGTGCCACCAGCAGAGGACTAAGGGTCGGGAGCGAGCAGTACTTC.

V is TRBV6-5 and J is TRBJ1-2; possibly TRBD1 for D (5 bases). Trimming shortened V by 6 bases and J by 4 bases, and 15 bases separated the two germline ends. The V gene's germline CDR1 is MNHEY and CDR2 SVGAGI. This CDR3 has 14 residues. CDR3: CASRPWQGSYGYTF. In DNA, the CDR3 is TGTGCCAGCAGACCCTGGCAGGGCTCCTATGGCTACACCTTC.

Turning to this clone: The junction departs from the called germline gene at one end, perhaps through a read error. The genes are TRBV4-1 and TRBJ2-7; 10 bases line up with TRBD1. The CDR3 is made up of 16 amino acids. Germline values: CDR1 MGHRA, CDR2 YSYEKL. The CDR3 DNA sequence: TGCGCCAGCAGCAGGCTCGGGACAGGGGATTCCTGCGAGCAGTACTTC. It is translated as CASSRLGTGDSCEQYF.